This TCR beta chain was identified in a study of patients and donors after allogeneic stem cell transplantation. Each CDR3 protein is one row after TCRdb ran MiXCR on the RT-PCR reads. The sample has around 170,000 distinct CDR3 sequences, about a quarter seen once. Germline-derived CDR1 and CDR2 are SGHNT and YENEEA. This CDR3 comprises 13 residues. Concerning this clonotype: At one of its ends the junction is not consistent with the germline gene, which may arise from a read error.

The source material was blood, either unsorted or a sorted T cell fraction (not recorded which). The TCR sequence derives from a human donor who was either an allogeneic HSCT recipient or a stem cell or donor lymphocyte infusion donor (not recorded which). It is not recorded whose cells these are; they may come from a transplant donor. The V call is TRBV11-3, the J call TRBJ2-7, with TRBD1 matching over 7 bases. CDR3: CASIGQESYEQYF. The CDR3 coding sequence is TGTGCCAGCATTGGACAGGAATCCTACGAGCAGTACTTT.